Detailed here is one T cell receptor (beta chain). The antigen is undetermined. This entry comes from a study of graft-versus-host responses after intestinal transplantation. Measured with immunoSEQ multiplex PCR; TCRdb has only the in-frame clones, and not every one. Of more than 9,000 clones in the sample, 90% to 95% were seen once. General study findings and limits: Detection of GvH clones occurred in recipient marrow, and some had their first appearance in ileum or blood.

This sequence originates from a human patient who received an intestinal transplant, so some T cells may come from the graft donor. Sequencing used bone marrow, obtained 521 days after intestinal transplantation.

Here the CDR3 DNA reads TGTGCCAGCAGTTTTCTCGGGGCTCGCTCGAGTGGAGCTTTCTTT. This sequence encodes CASSFLGARSSGAFF. This chain uses TRBV28 with TRBJ1-1, with D perhaps matching TRBD1 (5 bases). The CDR3 runs to 15 residues. The V end was cut by 3 bases, the J end by 10 bases, with 21 bases between. CDR1 and CDR2 from the germline V gene are MDHEN and SYDVKM.